Included here is one T cell receptor beta chain sequence, with context. Template material for amplifying TCR beta CDR3 regions consisted of RNA transcripts. First-round RT-PCR of the TCR CDR3 relied on the HTBI primer set. MiXCR was run by TCRdb on the multiplex PCR reads, yielding one entry per CDR3 protein. The top ten hold approximately 15% of the sample, which has fewer than 650,000 distinct CDR3 sequences, approximately 15% seen once. The data originate from a study of T cells in Graves' hyperthyroidism and ophthalmopathy. Diagnosis rested on symptoms, serum thyroxine and TRAb, thyroid ultrasound, and orbital computed tomography. Germline CDR1 reads SGHDT; CDR2 reads YYEEEE. Trimming left V 0 bases short and J 6 bases short, with 15 bases between. CDR3 length: 15 amino acids.

The source is a middle-aged woman with Graves' hyperthyroidism. Sequenced input: blood. V gene TRBV5-6 combines with J gene TRBJ2-5; D possibly matches TRBD1 or TRBD2 (7 bases each). CDR3 residues: CASSLEGGGMQTQYF. The DNA of the CDR3 is TGTGCCAGCAGCTTGGAGGGAGGGGGCATGCAGACCCAGTACTTC.